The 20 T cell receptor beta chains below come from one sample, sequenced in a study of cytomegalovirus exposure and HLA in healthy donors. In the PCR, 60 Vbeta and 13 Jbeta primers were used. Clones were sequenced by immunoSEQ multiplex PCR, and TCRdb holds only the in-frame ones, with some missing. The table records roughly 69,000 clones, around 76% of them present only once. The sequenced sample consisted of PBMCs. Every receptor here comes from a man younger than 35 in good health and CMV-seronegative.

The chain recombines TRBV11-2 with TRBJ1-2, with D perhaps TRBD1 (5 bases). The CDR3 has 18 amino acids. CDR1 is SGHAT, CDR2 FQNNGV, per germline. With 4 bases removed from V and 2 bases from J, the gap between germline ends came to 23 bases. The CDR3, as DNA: TGTGCCAGCAGCTCTTGCCCTTGGGGGGGGGTACCAAACTATGGCTACACCTTC. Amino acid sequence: CASSSCPWGGVPNYGYTF.

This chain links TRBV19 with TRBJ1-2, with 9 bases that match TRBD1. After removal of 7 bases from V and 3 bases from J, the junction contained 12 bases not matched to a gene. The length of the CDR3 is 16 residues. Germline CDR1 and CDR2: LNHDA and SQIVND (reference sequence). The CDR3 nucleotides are TGTGCCAGTACCCCGCCCCTCGGACAGGGGTACTATGGCTACACCTTC. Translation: CASTPPLGQGYYGYTF.

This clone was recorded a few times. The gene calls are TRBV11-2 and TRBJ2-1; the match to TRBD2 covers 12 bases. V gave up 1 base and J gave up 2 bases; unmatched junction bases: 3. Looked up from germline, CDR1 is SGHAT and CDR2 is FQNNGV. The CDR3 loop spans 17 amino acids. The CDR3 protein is CASSLGASGGAYNEQFF. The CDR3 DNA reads TGTGCCAGCAGCTTAGGGGCTAGCGGGGGGGCCTACAATGAGCAGTTCTTC.

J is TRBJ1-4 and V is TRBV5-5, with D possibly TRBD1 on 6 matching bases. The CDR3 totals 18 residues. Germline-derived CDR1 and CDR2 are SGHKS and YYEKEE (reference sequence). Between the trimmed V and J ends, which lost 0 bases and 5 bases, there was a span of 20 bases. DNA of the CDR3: TGTGCCAGCAGCTTGGCAGGGGTAAGGGGCCGACCAAATGAAAAACTGTTTTTT. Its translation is CASSLAGVRGRPNEKLFF.

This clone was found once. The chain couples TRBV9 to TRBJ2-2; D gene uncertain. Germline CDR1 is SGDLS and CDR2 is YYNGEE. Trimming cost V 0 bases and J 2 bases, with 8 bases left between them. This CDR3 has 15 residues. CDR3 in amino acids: CASSVVASNTGELFF. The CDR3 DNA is TGTGCCAGCAGCGTAGTGGCTAGTAACACCGGGGAGCTGTTTTTT. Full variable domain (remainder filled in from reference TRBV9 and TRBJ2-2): DSGVTQTPKHLITATGQRVTLRCSPRSGDLSVYWYQQSLDQGLQFLIQYYNGEERAKGNILERFSAQQFPDLHSELNLSSLELGDSALYFCASSVVASNTGELFFGEGSRLTVL.

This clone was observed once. The CDR3 is CASSTSGGAHEQFF. The CDR3 bases are TGTGCCAGCAGTACTAGCGGGGGGGCTCATGAGCAGTTCTTC. The chain uses TRBV2 and TRBJ2-1, with TRBD2 matching 13 bases. Germline loops: CDR1 SNHLY, CDR2 FYNNEI. The trim removed 5 bases at V and 8 bases at J, leaving 3 bases unmatched. The CDR3 extends over 14 amino acids.

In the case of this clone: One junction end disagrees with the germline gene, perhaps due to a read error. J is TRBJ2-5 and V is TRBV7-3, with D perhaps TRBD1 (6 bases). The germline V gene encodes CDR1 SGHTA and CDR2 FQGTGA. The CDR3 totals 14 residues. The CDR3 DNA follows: TGTGCCAGCAGCCCGAATGGACAGCAAGGGACCCAGTACTTC. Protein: CASSPNGQQGTQYF.

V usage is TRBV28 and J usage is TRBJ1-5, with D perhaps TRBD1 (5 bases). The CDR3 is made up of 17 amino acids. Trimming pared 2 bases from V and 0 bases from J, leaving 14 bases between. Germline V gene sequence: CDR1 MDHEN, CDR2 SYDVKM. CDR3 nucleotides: TGTGCCAGCAGTTTAGAAGGGTGGGGGGATAGCAATCAGCCCCAGCATTTT. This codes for CASSLEGWGDSNQPQHF. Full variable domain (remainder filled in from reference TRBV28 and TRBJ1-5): DVKVTQSSRYLVKRTGEKVFLECVQDMDHENMFWYRQDPGLGLRLIYFSYDVKMKEKGDIPEGYSVSREKKERFSLILESASTNQTSMYLCASSLEGWGDSNQPQHFGDGTRLSIL.

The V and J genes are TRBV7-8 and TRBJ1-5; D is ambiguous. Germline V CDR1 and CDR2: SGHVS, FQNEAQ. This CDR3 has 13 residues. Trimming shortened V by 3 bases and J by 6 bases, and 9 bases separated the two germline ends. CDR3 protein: CASSFLRSQPQHF. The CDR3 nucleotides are TGTGCCAGCAGCTTTCTAAGAAGTCAGCCCCAGCATTTT. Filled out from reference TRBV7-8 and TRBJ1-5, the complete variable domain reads GAGVSQSPRYKVAKRGQDVALRCDPISGHVSLFWYQQALGQGPEFLTYFQNEAQLDKSGLPSDRFFAERPEGSVSTLKIQRTQQEDSAVYLCASSFLRSQPQHFGDGTRLSIL.

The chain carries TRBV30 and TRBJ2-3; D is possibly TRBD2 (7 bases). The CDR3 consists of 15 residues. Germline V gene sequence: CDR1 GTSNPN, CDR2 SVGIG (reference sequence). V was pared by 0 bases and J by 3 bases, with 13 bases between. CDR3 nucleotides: TGTGCCTGGAGTGTACGGGCGGGGGCGACAGATACGCAGTATTTT. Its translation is CAWSVRAGATDTQYF.

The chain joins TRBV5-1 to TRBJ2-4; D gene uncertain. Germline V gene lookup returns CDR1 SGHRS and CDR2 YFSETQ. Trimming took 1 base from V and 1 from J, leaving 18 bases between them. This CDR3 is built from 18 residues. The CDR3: CASSLYPLGDVAKNIQYF. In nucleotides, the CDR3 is TGCGCCAGCAGCTTGTATCCCCTTGGAGACGTGGCCAAAAACATTCAGTACTTC.

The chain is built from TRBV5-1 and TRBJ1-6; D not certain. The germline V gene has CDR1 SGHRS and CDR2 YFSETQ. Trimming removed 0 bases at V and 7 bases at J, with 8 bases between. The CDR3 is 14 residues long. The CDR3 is CASSLDQNNSPLHF. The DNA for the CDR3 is TGCGCCAGCAGCTTGGACCAGAACAATTCACCCCTCCACTTT. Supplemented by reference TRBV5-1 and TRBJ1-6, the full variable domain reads KAGVTQTPRYLIKTRGQQVTLSCSPISGHRSVSWYQQTPGQGLQFLFEYFSETQRNKGNFPGRFSGRQFSNSRSEMNVSTLELGDSALYLCASSLDQNNSPLHFGNGTRLTVT.

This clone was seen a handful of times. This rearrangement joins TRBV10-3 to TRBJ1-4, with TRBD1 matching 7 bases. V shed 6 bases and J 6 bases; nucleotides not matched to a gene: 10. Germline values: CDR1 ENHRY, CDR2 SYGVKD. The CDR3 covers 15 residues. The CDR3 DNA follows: TGTGCCATCAGCAAGACAGGGATGCGGGATGAAAAACTGTTTTTT. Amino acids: CAISKTGMRDEKLFF.

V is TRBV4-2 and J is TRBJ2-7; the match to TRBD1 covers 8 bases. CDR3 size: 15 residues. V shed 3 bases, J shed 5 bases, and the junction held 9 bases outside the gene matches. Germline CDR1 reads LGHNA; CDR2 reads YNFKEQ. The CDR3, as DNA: TGTGCCAGCAGCCAGGCCGGACAGGGTACGAACGAGCAGTACTTC. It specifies CASSQAGQGTNEQYF.

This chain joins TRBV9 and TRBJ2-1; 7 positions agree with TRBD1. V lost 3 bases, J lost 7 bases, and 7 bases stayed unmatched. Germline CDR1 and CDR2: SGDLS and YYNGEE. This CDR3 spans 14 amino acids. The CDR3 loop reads CASSETGTENEQFF. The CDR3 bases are TGTGCCAGCAGCGAGACCGGGACAGAAAATGAGCAGTTCTTC.

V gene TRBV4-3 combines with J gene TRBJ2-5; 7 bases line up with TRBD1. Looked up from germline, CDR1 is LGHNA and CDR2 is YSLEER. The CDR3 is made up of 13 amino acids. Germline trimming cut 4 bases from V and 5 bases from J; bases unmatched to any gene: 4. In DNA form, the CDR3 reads TGCGCCAGCAGCCCAACAGGGGACGAGACCCAGTACTTC. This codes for CASSPTGDETQYF.

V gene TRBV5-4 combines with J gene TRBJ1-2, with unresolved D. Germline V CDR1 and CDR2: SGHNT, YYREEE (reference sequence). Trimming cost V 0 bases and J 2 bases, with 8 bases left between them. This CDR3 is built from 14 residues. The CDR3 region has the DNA TGTGCCAGCAGCTTGGGGAGGAGCAACTATGGCTACACCTTC. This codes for CASSLGRSNYGYTF.

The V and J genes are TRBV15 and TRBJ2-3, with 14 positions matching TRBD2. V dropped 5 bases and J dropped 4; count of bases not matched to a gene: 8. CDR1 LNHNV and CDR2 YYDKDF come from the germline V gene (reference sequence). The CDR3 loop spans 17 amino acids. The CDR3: CATSGTSGGRDADTQYF. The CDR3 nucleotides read TGTGCCACCAGCGGGACTAGCGGGGGACGAGATGCAGATACGCAGTATTTT.

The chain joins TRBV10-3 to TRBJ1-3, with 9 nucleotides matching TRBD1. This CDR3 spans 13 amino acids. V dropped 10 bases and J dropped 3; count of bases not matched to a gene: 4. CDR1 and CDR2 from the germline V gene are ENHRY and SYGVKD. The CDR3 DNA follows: TGTGCCACTACAGGGGGCCATGGAAACACCATATATTTT. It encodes CATTGGHGNTIYF.

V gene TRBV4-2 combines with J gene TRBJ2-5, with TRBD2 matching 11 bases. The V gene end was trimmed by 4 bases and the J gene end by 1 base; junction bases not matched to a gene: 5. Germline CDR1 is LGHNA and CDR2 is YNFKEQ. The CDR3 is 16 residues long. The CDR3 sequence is CASSLQLAGVQETQYF. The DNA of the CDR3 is TGTGCCAGCAGCCTTCAACTAGCGGGGGTCCAAGAGACCCAGTACTTC.